What follows is one T cell receptor (beta chain) and its context. What it binds is unknown. Trimming shortened V by 6 bases and J by 1 base, and 12 bases separated the two germline ends. The germline gives CDR1 ENHRY, CDR2 SYGVKD. The CDR3 totals 14 residues. The sample is drawn from a study of PD-1 blockade in classical Hodgkin lymphoma. The table came from immunoSEQ multiplex PCR; TCRdb's copy has only in-frame clones and leaves some out. The sample includes more than 90,000 clones, about four fifths of them seen just once. Exposure to brentuximab vedotin varied, and each patient had relapsed following autologous stem cell transplantation. Findings and limits, study-wide: Patients with a complete response exhibited baseline diversity comparable to newly diagnosed patients.

The specimen was peripheral blood mononuclear cells (PBMCs), collected before the second cycle of nivolumab. This chain uses TRBV10-3 with TRBJ1-1, with a possible D match to TRBD1 (5 bases). The receptor comes from a human donor with classical Hodgkin lymphoma. CDR3 protein: CAIREYGGNTEAFF. The CDR3 bases are TGTGCCATCAGAGAATACGGGGGGAACACTGAAGCTTTCTTT.